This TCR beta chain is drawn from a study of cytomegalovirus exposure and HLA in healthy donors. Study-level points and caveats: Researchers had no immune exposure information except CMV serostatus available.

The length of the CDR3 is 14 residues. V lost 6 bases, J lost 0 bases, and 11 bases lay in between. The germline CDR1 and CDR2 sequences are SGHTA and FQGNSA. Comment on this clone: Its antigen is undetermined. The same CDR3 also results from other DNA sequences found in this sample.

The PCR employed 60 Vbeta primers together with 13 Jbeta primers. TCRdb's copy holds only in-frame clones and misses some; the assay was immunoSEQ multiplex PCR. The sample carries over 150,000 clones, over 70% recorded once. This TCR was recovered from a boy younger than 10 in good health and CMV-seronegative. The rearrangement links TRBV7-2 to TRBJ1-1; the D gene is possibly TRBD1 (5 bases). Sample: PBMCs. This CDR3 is CASSSMTVNTEAFF. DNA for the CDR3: TGTGCCAGCAGTTCAATGACAGTGAACACTGAAGCTTTCTTT.